This TCR beta chain derives from a study of shared clonotypes between healthy human individuals. Findings and limits, study-wide: Some clonotypes were shared by all four sorted-subset donors, while others were not shared. The non-shared ones had lower generation probabilities than the shared ones. Shared clonotypes: roughly 4.5% naive CD4, around 3.4% naive CD8, over 2% memory CD4, under 0.45% memory CD8.

Produced via immunoSEQ multiplex PCR; TCRdb's table is partial and in-frame only. Seen here are roughly 1,500,000 clones, 98% to 99% observed once, and the top ten hold roughly 0.35%. CDR3 length: 15 amino acids. Germline assignment: CDR1 MNHEY and CDR2 SMNVEV (reference sequence). Trimming took 6 bases from V and 3 from J; bases not matched to a gene: 6. Concerning this clone itself: Its target is unknown.

The material sequenced was naive CD4+ T cells sorted from blood. Noted subset: CD45RA+ positively selected. This sequence was found in a man aged 30-40 years in good health. V usage is TRBV27 and J usage is TRBJ2-1, with 9 bases identical to TRBD2. The CDR3 spells CASRTTSGHYNEQFF. CDR3 sequence (DNA): TGTGCCAGCAGAACGACTAGCGGTCACTACAATGAGCAGTTCTTC.